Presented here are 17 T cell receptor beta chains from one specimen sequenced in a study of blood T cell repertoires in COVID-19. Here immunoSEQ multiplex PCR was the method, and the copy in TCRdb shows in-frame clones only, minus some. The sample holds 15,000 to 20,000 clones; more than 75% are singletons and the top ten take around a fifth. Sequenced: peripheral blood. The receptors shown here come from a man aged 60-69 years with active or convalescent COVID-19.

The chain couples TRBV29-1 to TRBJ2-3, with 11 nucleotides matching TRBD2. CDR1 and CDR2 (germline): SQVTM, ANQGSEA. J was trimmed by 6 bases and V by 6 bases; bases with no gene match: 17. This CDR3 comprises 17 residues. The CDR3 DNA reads TGCAGCGTCCCGCCCGGGGGTTCTAGCGGGAGGAAGGATACGCAGTATTTT. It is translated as CSVPPGGSSGRKDTQYF.

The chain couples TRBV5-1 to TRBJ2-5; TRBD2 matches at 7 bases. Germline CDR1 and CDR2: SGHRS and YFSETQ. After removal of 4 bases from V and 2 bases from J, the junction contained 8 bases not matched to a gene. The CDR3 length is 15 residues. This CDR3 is CASSTSPSGQETQYF. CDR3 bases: TGCGCCAGCAGCACCAGCCCTAGCGGACAAGAGACCCAGTACTTC. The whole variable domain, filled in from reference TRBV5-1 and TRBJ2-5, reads KAGVTQTPRYLIKTRGQQVTLSCSPISGHRSVSWYQQTPGQGLQFLFEYFSETQRNKGNFPGRFSGRQFSNSRSEMNVSTLELGDSALYLCASSTSPSGQETQYFGPGTRLLVL.

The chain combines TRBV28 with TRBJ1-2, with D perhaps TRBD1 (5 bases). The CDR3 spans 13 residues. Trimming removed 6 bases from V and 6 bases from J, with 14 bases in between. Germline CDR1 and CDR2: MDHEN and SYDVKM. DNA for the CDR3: TGTGCCAGCAGGGTCGCTGGGGGGGATGGCTACACCTTC. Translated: CASRVAGGDGYTF.

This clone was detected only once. CDR3 coding DNA: TGCGCCAGCAGCGCCACGAGAGCGGGACCCACCAAAAGCACAGATACGCAGTATTTT. Translation: CASSATRAGPTKSTDTQYF. V and J are TRBV4-1 and TRBJ2-3, with 7 bases identical to TRBD2. The germline V gene has CDR1 MGHRA and CDR2 YSYEKL. J lost 0 bases, V lost 5 bases, and 17 bases had no gene match. CDR3 size: 19 residues.

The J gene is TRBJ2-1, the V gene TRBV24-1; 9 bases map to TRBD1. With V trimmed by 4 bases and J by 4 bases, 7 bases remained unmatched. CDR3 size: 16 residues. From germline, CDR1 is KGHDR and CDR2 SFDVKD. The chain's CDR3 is CATSDPDRGGYNEQFF. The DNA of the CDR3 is TGTGCCACCAGTGACCCGGACAGGGGAGGGTACAATGAGCAGTTCTTC.

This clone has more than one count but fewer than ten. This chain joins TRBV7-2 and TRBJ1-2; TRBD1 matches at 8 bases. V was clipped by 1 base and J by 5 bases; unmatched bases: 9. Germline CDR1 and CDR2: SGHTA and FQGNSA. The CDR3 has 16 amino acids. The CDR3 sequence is CASSLDPGGSRYGYTF. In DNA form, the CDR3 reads TGTGCCAGCAGCTTAGATCCAGGGGGCTCTCGATATGGCTACACCTTC. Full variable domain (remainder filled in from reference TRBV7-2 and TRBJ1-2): GAGVSQSPSNKVTEKGKDVELRCDPISGHTALYWYRQSLGQGLEFLIYFQGNSAPDKSGLPSDRFSAERTGGSVSTLTIQRTQQEDSAVYLCASSLDPGGSRYGYTFGSGTRLTVV.

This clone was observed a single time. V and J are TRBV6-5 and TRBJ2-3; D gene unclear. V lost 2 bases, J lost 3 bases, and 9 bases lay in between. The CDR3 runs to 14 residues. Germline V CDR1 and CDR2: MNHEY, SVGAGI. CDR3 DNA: TGTGCCAGCAGTTACGGCAGCGATACAGATACGCAGTATTTT. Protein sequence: CASSYGSDTDTQYF.

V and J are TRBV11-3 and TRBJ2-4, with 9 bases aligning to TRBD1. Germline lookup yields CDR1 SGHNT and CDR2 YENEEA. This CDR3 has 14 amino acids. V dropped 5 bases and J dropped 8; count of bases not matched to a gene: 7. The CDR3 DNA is TGTGCCAGCAGCCCGGGACAGGGAGCGGACATTCAGTACTTC. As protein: CASSPGQGADIQYF.

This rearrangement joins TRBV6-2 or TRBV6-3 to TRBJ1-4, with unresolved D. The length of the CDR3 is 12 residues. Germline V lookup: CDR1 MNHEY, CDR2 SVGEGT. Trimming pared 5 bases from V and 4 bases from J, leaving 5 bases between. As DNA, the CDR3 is TGTGCCAGCAGTCGTTATAATGAAAAACTGTTTTTT. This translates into CASSRYNEKLFF.

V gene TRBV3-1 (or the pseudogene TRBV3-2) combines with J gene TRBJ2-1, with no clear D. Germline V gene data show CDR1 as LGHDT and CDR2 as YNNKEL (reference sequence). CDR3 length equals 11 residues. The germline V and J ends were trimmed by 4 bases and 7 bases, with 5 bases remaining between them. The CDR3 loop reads CASSLRNEQFF. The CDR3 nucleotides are TGTGCCAGCAGCCTGCGGAATGAGCAGTTCTTC.

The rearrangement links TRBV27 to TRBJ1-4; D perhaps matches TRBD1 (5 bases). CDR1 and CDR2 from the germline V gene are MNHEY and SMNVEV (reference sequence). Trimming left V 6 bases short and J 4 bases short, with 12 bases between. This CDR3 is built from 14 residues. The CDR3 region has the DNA TGTGCCAGCAGCGGTGGAGGGGATAATGAAAAACTGTTTTTT. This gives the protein CASSGGGDNEKLFF.

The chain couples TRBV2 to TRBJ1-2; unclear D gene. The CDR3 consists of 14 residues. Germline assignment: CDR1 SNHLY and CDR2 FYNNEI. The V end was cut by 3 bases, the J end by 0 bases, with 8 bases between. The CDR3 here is CASSEAGSNYGYTF. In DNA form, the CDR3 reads TGTGCCAGCAGTGAGGCCGGGTCTAACTATGGCTACACCTTC.

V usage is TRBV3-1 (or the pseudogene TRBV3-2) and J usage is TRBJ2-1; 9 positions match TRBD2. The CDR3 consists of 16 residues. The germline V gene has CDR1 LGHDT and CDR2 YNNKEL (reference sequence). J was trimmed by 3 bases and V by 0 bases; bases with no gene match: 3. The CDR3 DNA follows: TGTGCCAGCAGCCAAGATCAGCGGGGGGACTACAATGAGCAGTTCTTC. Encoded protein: CASSQDQRGDYNEQFF.

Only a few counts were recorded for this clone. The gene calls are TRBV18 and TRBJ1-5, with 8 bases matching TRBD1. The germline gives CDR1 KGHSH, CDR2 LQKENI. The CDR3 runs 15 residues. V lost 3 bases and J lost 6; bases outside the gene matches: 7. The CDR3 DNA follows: TGTGCCAGCTCACCCGAGACAGGGGCTGGTCAGCCCCAGCATTTT. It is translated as CASSPETGAGQPQHF. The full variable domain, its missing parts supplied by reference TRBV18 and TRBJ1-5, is NAGVMQNPRHLVRRRGQEARLRCSPMKGHSHVYWYRQLPEEGLKFMVYLQKENIIDESGMPKERFSAEFPKEGPSILRIQQVVRGDSAAYFCASSPETGAGQPQHFGDGTRLSIL.

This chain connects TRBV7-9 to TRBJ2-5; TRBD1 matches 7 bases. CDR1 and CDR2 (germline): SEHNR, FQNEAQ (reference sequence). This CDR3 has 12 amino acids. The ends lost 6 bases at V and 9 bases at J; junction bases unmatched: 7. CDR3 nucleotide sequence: TGTGCCAGCAGTTTAAATACAGGGGCCCAGTACTTC. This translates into CASSLNTGAQYF.

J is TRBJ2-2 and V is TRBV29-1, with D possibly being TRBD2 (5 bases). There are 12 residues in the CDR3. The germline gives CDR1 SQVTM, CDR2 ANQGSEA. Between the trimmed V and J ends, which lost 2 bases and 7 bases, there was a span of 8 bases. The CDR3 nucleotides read TGCAGCGTTGAAACGGACTTCGGGGAGCTGTTTTTT. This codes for CSVETDFGELFF.

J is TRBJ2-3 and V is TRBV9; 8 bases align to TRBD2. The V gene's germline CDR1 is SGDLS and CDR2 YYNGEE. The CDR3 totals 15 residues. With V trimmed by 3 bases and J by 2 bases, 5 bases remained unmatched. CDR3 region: CASSDSGLDTDTQYF. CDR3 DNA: TGTGCCAGCAGCGACTCGGGACTAGACACAGATACGCAGTATTTT.